The present TCR beta chain was sequenced within a study of identical twins. V was shortened by 0 bases and J by 5 bases, with 14 bases between the two germline ends. This CDR3 is 15 amino acids long. The germline gives CDR1 SGDLS, CDR2 YYNGEE. cDNA carried unique molecular identifiers, and a universal primer site was added by template switching. Each CDR3 protein is one row after TCRdb ran MiXCR on the 5' RACE reads. The profile shows 250,000 to 350,000 distinct CDR3 sequences, less than 9% of them singletons. This clonotype came up many times. This sample also belongs to another study, concerning yellow fever vaccine responses in identical twins. As that study records: Twins reportedly showed a vaccine T cell response that seemed partly convergent and partly personalized.

The sequenced material came from memory (CD45RO+) T cells sorted from blood. This clonotype originated in a woman younger than 35 in good health. J is TRBJ2-5 and V is TRBV9, with D possibly being TRBD2 (6 bases). This CDR3 reads CASSVATGEAETQYF. CDR3 DNA sequence: TGTGCCAGCAGCGTAGCTACGGGGGAGGCGGAGACCCAGTACTTC.